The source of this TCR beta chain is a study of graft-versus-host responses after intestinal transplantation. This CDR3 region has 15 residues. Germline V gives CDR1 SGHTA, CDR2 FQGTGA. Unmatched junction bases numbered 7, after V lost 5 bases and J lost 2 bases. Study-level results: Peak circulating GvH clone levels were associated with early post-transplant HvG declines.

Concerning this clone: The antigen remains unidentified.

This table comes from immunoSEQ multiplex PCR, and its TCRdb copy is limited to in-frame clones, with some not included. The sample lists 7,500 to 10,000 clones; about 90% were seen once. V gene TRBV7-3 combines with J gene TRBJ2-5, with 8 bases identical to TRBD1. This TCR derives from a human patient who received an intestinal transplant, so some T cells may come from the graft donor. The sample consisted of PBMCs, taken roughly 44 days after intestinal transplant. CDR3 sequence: CASSPTGQVQETQYF. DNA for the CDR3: TGTGCCAGCAGCCCGACGGGACAGGTGCAAGAGACCCAGTACTTC.